The 5 T cell receptor beta chains presented below share a single source sample, sequenced in a study of identical twins. In TCRdb, the 5' RACE reads were re-called with MiXCR into one record per CDR3 protein. The table records hundreds of thousands of distinct CDR3 sequences, 9% to 15% of them present only once. The same data also went into a second study, on yellow fever vaccine responses in identical twins.

The sample comprised CD8+ T cells sorted from blood. The receptors were gathered from a woman aged 18 to 35 in good health.

As concerns this clonotype: The conserved phenylalanine or tryptophan normally closing the CDR3 is absent here, so this likely arose from a read error. The limits of the CDR3 on the DNA are not certain, so only TCRdb's listed CDR3 is given. The rearrangement links TRBV7-9 to TRBJ2-5; TRBD1, the D gene given by the table, was not confirmed from the DNA. The CDR3 is 12 amino acids long, termini counted. The germline V gene has CDR1 SEHNR and CDR2 FQNEAQ (reference sequence). CDR3 loop: CASSSGGGIMSV.

This clonotype showed up many times. The V and J genes are TRBV27 and TRBJ1-1, with 7 bases fitting TRBD1. V dropped 5 bases and J dropped 4; count of bases not matched to a gene: 13. Germline V gene lookup returns CDR1 MNHEY and CDR2 SMNVEV (reference sequence). This CDR3 is 16 amino acids long. CDR3 DNA sequence: TGTGCCAGCAGTCCGTACGCAGGGGGAAGTGTCACTGAAGCTTTCTTT. Protein sequence: CASSPYAGGSVTEAFF.

The table lists this clonotype with many counts. The chain joins TRBV7-9 to TRBJ2-7, with 13 bases identical to TRBD2. Germline V gives CDR1 SEHNR, CDR2 FQNEAQ (reference sequence). This CDR3 spans 16 amino acids. The ends lost 5 bases at V and 0 bases at J; junction bases unmatched: 4. The CDR3 protein is CASSPRTSGSSYEQYF. The CDR3 nucleotides read TGTGCCAGCAGCCCACGGACTAGCGGGAGCTCCTACGAGCAGTACTTC.

The rearrangement joins TRBV25-1 to TRBJ2-1; a weak D match, TRBD1 (5 bases). Germline V CDR1 and CDR2: MGHDK, SYGVNS. This CDR3 comprises 14 residues. Trimming took off 2 bases at V and 8 bases at J, with 13 bases between the two ends. For the CDR3, the DNA is TGTGCCAGCAGTGAAGGGGCAGGGCGCGATGAGCAGTTCTTC. Its translation: CASSEGAGRDEQFF. Filled out from reference TRBV25-1 and TRBJ2-1, the complete variable domain reads EADIYQTPRYLVIGTGKKITLECSQTMGHDKMYWYQQDPGMELHLIHYSYGVNSTEKGDLSSESTVSRIRTEHFPLTLESARPSHTSQYLCASSEGAGRDEQFFGPGTRLTVL.

This clonotype was observed a handful of times. This rearrangement joins TRBV10-2 to TRBJ1-3, with TRBD1 matching over 7 bases. V dropped 0 bases and J dropped 7; count of bases not matched to a gene: 6. Germline V gene sequence: CDR1 WSHSY, CDR2 SAAADI. The CDR3 has 15 residues. The CDR3 loop reads CASSESPQGGNTIYF. DNA of the CDR3: TGCGCCAGCAGTGAGTCGCCGCAGGGGGGGAACACCATATATTTT.